This T cell receptor (beta chain) was sequenced in a study of identical twins. Looked up from germline, CDR1 is SGHVS and CDR2 is FNYEAQ. The CDR3 spans 15 residues. Trimming removed 1 base at V and 0 bases at J, with 8 bases between. TCRdb ran MiXCR on the 5' RACE reads and lists one entry per CDR3 protein. Here the sample spans around 650,000 distinct CDR3 sequences, about 7% being singletons. This clonotype was counted at least ten times. Its antigen is unknown. Study-wide results and caveats: It was possible that invariant MAIT and iNKT cells partly confounded the zero-insertion analyses.

The same sample was also used in a study of yellow fever vaccine responses in identical twins.

This chain joins TRBV7-6 and TRBJ2-3; no clear D. Sequencing input: PBMCs. The source of this sequence is a young woman in good health. The CDR3: CASSLGLGSTDTQYF. CDR3 coding DNA: TGTGCCAGCAGCTTAGGTCTCGGTAGCACAGATACGCAGTATTTT.